The 22 T cell receptor beta chains reported below all come from one sample, sequenced in a study of T cell responses to AZD1222 COVID-19 vaccine. Some clones are missing from TCRdb's copy, which holds only in-frame ones; the method was immunoSEQ multiplex PCR. The sample shows some 140,000 clones, 92% of them seen only once. The source material was peripheral blood, sampled on day 0 of AZD1222 vaccination. These receptors were collected from an adult in good health.

This sequence joins TRBV10-2 and TRBJ2-5, with 15 bases fitting TRBD2. This CDR3 is 15 amino acids long. V was pared by 8 bases and J by 5 bases, with 6 bases of the junction left unmatched. CDR1 WSHSY and CDR2 SAAADI come from the germline V gene. CDR3 nucleotides: TGCGCCAGCCTAGGACTAGCGGGAGGGCCGGAGACCCAGTACTTC. As protein: CASLGLAGGPETQYF.

This clone was picked up a small number of times. CDR3 nucleotide sequence: TGCAGCGTTGAAAAGGCACAGAAAAACATTCAGTACTTC. It specifies CSVEKAQKNIQYF. V is TRBV29-1 and J is TRBJ2-4; unclear D gene. V lost 2 bases and J lost 4, with 9 bases in between. The CDR3 is 13 amino acids. Germline CDR1 and CDR2: SQVTM and ANQGSEA.

The chain combines TRBV5-1 with TRBJ1-3, with a possible D match to TRBD1 (6 bases). Trimming took 0 bases from V and 4 from J, leaving 11 bases between them. The CDR3 is made up of 15 amino acids. The germline V gene has CDR1 SGHRS and CDR2 YFSETQ. CDR3 in DNA: TGCGCCAGCAGCTTGGCAGGGGCTGACGGAAACACCATATATTTT. Translated, it gives CASSLAGADGNTIYF.

This clone occurred once. CDR3 in DNA: TGTGCTTTTAGGCTAGCAGCGCCCAATGAGCAGTTCTTC. Translation gives CAFRLAAPNEQFF. The chain has TRBV30 and TRBJ2-1, with D tentatively TRBD2 (5 bases). From germline, CDR1 is GTSNPN and CDR2 SVGIG (reference sequence). This CDR3 region has 13 residues.

This chain links TRBV5-1 with TRBJ2-2; 15 bases fit TRBD2. Unmatched junction bases numbered 6, after V lost 4 bases and J lost 5 bases. Germline V gives CDR1 SGHRS, CDR2 YFSETQ. The CDR3 runs 17 residues. The CDR3 loop reads CASSRTSGRAKTGELFF. CDR3 DNA sequence: TGCGCCAGCAGCCGGACTAGCGGGAGGGCCAAGACCGGGGAGCTGTTTTTT.

The rearrangement joins TRBV5-1 to TRBJ1-1; the D is unclear. The CDR3 covers 14 residues. The germline V and J ends were trimmed by 2 bases and 1 base, with 9 bases remaining between them. Germline V gives CDR1 SGHRS, CDR2 YFSETQ. The CDR3 DNA follows: TGCGCCAGCAGCTTTGAACGGGCGAACACTGAAGCTTTCTTT. Protein sequence: CASSFERANTEAFF. The full variable domain, in which reference TRBV5-1 and TRBJ1-1 provide the parts outside the CDR3, is KAGVTQTPRYLIKTRGQQVTLSCSPISGHRSVSWYQQTPGQGLQFLFEYFSETQRNKGNFPGRFSGRQFSNSRSEMNVSTLELGDSALYLCASSFERANTEAFFGQGTRLTVV.

J is TRBJ1-6 and V is TRBV18; no definite D call. The CDR3 has 16 amino acids. Germline loops: CDR1 KGHSH, CDR2 LQKENI. V dropped 3 bases and J dropped 8 bases, with 17 bases sitting between them. The CDR3 region has the DNA TGTGCCAGCTCACCGGGTTTGGATCTTGGGGATTCACCCCTCCACTTT. This codes for CASSPGLDLGDSPLHF.

This chain connects TRBV7-9 to TRBJ1-1; D not resolved. V dropped 8 bases and J dropped 1 base, with 5 bases sitting between them. CDR1 and CDR2 (germline): SEHNR, FQNEAQ (reference sequence). CDR3 length: 11 amino acids. CDR3 nucleotides: TGTGCCAGCGAAGCGAACACTGAAGCTTTCTTT. Encoded protein: CASEANTEAFF.

In regard to this clone: A junction end diverges from the germline sequence, so it may reflect a read error. The rearrangement joins TRBV12-3 or TRBV12-4 to TRBJ2-3; D may match TRBD1 or TRBD2 (5 bases each). The CDR3 loop spans 12 amino acids. The CDR3 DNA reads TGTGCCAGCAGTGACACCCGGGGACGTCTCGTTTTT. Amino acids: CASSDTRGRLVF.

The chain uses TRBV27 and TRBJ1-1, with no clear D. The CDR3 consists of 13 residues. Germline CDR1 and CDR2: MNHEY and SMNVEV (reference sequence). Trimming cost V 8 bases and J 2 bases, with 12 bases left between them. DNA for the CDR3: TGTGCCAGCGCGTGGGTTCTTAACACTGAAGCTTTCTTT. Amino acid sequence: CASAWVLNTEAFF.

The J gene is TRBJ2-7, the V gene TRBV27; TRBD2 agrees at 8 bases. The V segment lost 1 base and the J segment 2 bases; nucleotides outside the gene matches: 7. The germline V gene has CDR1 MNHEY and CDR2 SMNVEV (reference sequence). This CDR3 contains 16 residues. The CDR3 DNA follows: TGTGCCAGCAGTTTATTGAGTCGGGAGGGCCCCTACGAGCAGTACTTC. As protein: CASSLLSREGPYEQYF.

The chain recombines TRBV4-1 with TRBJ2-5, with 14 bases matching TRBD2. The germline V gene encodes CDR1 MGHRA and CDR2 YSYEKL. Trimming took 3 bases from V and 3 from J; bases not matched to a gene: 9. The CDR3 is 18 amino acids. CDR3 sequence reads: CASSQGLAGAGSKETQYF. As DNA, the CDR3 is TGCGCCAGCAGCCAGGGACTAGCGGGAGCCGGATCGAAAGAGACCCAGTACTTC.

The chain links TRBV4-1 to TRBJ1-2; D might be TRBD1 (5 bases). The CDR3 runs to 17 residues. The V gene lost 1 base and the J gene lost 4 bases, with 19 bases spanning the gap. Per the germline V gene, CDR1 is MGHRA and CDR2 is YSYEKL. CDR3 nucleotides: TGCGCCAGCAGCCAAGTATTGGGTGGGGGACTCGGCTATGGCTACACCTTC. Translated, it gives CASSQVLGGGLGYGYTF.

V gene TRBV6-5 combines with J gene TRBJ1-5; 10 bases are a match to TRBD1. The CDR3 length is 15 residues. CDR1 and CDR2 from the germline V gene are MNHEY and SVGAGI. Unmatched junction bases numbered 8, after V lost 5 bases and J lost 7 bases. This CDR3 reads CASSPRDRGRQPQHF. Written as DNA, the CDR3 is TGTGCCAGCAGTCCCCGGGACAGGGGAAGGCAGCCCCAGCATTTT.

The V call is TRBV5-1, the J call TRBJ1-2; TRBD1 aligns across 8 bases. Germline lookup yields CDR1 SGHRS and CDR2 YFSETQ. Trimming at V came to 0 bases and at J to 1 base, leaving 5 bases not matched to a gene. The CDR3 is 16 amino acids. CDR3 protein: CASSLVQGQVNYGYTF. Written as DNA, the CDR3 is TGCGCCAGCAGCTTGGTCCAGGGACAGGTTAACTATGGCTACACCTTC.

This chain joins TRBV7-8 and TRBJ1-5; perhaps TRBD1 as D (6 bases). CDR1 and CDR2 (germline): SGHVS, FQNEAQ. This CDR3 contains 14 residues. V lost 5 bases and J 5 bases, leaving 13 bases between the germline ends. CDR3: CASSMDSTHQPQHF. CDR3 sequence (DNA): TGTGCCAGCAGCATGGACAGTACCCATCAGCCCCAGCATTTT.

This sequence joins TRBV7-8 and TRBJ1-5, with TRBD1 identical over 8 bases. The CDR3 is 16 amino acids. Germline CDR1 SGHVS, CDR2 FQNEAQ. V gave up 4 bases and J gave up 9 bases; unmatched junction bases: 14. The CDR3 protein is CASSSHNRQGSGPQHF. The CDR3 coding sequence is TGTGCCAGCAGCTCACACAACAGACAGGGGTCGGGGCCCCAGCATTTT. Full variable domain (remainder filled in from reference TRBV7-8 and TRBJ1-5): GAGVSQSPRYKVAKRGQDVALRCDPISGHVSLFWYQQALGQGPEFLTYFQNEAQLDKSGLPSDRFFAERPEGSVSTLKIQRTQQEDSAVYLCASSSHNRQGSGPQHFGDGTRLSIL.

The rearrangement uses TRBV24-1 and TRBJ1-1; tentatively, D is TRBD1 (6 bases). Deletions cut 6 bases from V and 0 bases from J, with 13 bases between. This CDR3 contains 15 residues. The germline CDR1 and CDR2 sequences are KGHDR and SFDVKD. CDR3 sequence reads: CATSPKQGMNTEAFF. The CDR3, as DNA: TGTGCCACCAGTCCTAAACAGGGCATGAACACTGAAGCTTTCTTT.

The chain carries TRBV19 and TRBJ2-5; possibly TRBD1 for D (7 bases). CDR1 and CDR2 (germline): LNHDA, SQIVND (reference sequence). V was trimmed by 6 bases and J by 3 bases, leaving 11 bases between them. The length of the CDR3 is 13 residues. The CDR3 spells CASRRDREETQYF. The CDR3 DNA reads TGTGCCAGTAGGCGGGACAGAGAAGAGACCCAGTACTTC.

The table lists this clone with a few counts. The chain uses TRBV2 and TRBJ1-1; no firm D call. Trimming removed 2 bases from V and 5 bases from J, with 9 bases in between. Germline V CDR1 and CDR2: SNHLY, FYNNEI. This CDR3 has 13 amino acids. CDR3 coding DNA: TGTGCCAGCAGTGAATACGTGGGGACTGAAGCTTTCTTT. Amino acid sequence: CASSEYVGTEAFF.

The chain is built from TRBV18 and TRBJ1-1; TRBD1 matches 7 bases. Germline V lookup: CDR1 KGHSH, CDR2 LQKENI. The CDR3 spans 15 residues. J gave up 1 base and V 1 base, and 3 bases lay outside the gene matches. The chain's CDR3 is CASSPQAGGNTEAFF. Written as DNA, the CDR3 is TGTGCCAGCTCACCACAAGCAGGGGGGAACACTGAAGCTTTCTTT.

The chain recombines TRBV18 with TRBJ2-7, with a tentative D call TRBD1 (6 bases). Germline assignment: CDR1 KGHSH and CDR2 LQKENI. The V gene lost 3 bases and the J gene lost 0 bases, with 30 bases spanning the gap. This CDR3 contains 21 residues. As DNA, the CDR3 is TGTGCCAGCTCACCCGAGGCAATACAGGGAAGTGCGCGGGCCTCCTCCTACGAGCAGTACTTC. Translated, it gives CASSPEAIQGSARASSYEQYF.